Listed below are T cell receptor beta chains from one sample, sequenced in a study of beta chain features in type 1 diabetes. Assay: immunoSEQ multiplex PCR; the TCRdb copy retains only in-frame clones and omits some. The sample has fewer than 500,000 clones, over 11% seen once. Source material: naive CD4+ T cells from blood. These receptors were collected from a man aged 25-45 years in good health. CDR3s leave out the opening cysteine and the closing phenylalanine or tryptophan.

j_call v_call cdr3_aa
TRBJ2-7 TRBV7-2 ASSRDRAYEQY
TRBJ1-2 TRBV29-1 SVEQGTVYGYT
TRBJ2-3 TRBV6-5 ASSYLASTDTQY
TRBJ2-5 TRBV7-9 ATFKGGLAVQETQY
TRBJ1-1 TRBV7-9 ASSSESMSAEAF
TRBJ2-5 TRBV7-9 ASRLQRGQETQY
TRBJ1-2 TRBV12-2 ASRLRLRDGNYGYT
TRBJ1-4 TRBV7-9 ASSPGAESEKLF
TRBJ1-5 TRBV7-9 ASSQGAGPQH
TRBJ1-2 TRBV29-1 STTFRGGYT
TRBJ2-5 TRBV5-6 ASSLESIETQY
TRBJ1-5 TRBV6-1 ASSEPGRGISNQPQH
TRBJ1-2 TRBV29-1 SVEETGPMGYT
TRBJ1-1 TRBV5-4 ASSPHPDRQNTEAF
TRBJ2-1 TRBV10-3 AISESDGLGSYEQF
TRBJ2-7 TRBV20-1 SATRHYEQY
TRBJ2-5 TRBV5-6 ASSLYQETQY
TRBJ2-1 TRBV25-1 ASSDIGLAGYNEQF
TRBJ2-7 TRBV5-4 ASSFAGSYEQY
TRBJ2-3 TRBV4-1 ASSQGGRGPTDTQY
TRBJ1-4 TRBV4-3 ASSQRGEKLF
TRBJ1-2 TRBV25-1 ASRRGEGYYGYT
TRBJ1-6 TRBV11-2 ASSLEAGRGSPLH
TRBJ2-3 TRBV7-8 ASTLGGGKDTQY
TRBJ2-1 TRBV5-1 ASSPETGGVEQF
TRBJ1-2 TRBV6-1 ASSEANSDYGYT
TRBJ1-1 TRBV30 AWSPGDGTEAF
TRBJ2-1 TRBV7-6 ASSPRLRRGLPSYNEQF
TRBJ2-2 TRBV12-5 ASGLGRGRGGELF
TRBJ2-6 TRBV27 ASSLLLGARGANVLT
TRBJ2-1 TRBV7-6 ASSLAASGNNNEQF
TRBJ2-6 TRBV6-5 ASKSTGYGANVLT
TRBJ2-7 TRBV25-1 ASSESVSYEQY
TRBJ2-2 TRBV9 ASSRQGNTGELF
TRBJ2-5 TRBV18 ASSPVRETGETQY
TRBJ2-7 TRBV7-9 ASSLTVNTYEQY
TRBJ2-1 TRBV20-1 SARRFNEQF